This T cell receptor beta chain was documented in a study of T-cell memory formation after mild COVID-19. MiXCR was run by TCRdb on the 5' RACE reads, yielding one entry per CDR3 protein. The sample shows about 350,000 distinct CDR3 sequences, roughly 13% of them seen only once. In this sample, this clonotype turned up a few times. The antigen remains unidentified. Regarding the study as a whole: Still unconfirmed is whether the second-wave clones peaking on day 37 recognized SARS-CoV-2. Clones contracting over day 15 to 85 were CD4/CD8 balanced, with later expanders leaning CD4+. Cross-reactive memory seemingly joined, as some responding clones were found in pre-infection memory.

The TCR was taken from a man aged 18-30 years who had mild COVID-19 (a few samples of this study predate the infection). Cell type and time point are not known. Sequencing was performed on PBMCs or a T cell subset sorted from them (not recorded which).

The CDR3, as DNA: TGCGCCAGCAGTCAGGGGACTACAGGCCAAGAGACCCAGTACTTC. Translation: CASSQGTTGQETQYF. The chain recombines TRBV23-1 with TRBJ2-5; 7 nucleotides match TRBD2. TRBV23-1 is an open reading frame whose function is uncertain. The CDR3 has 15 amino acids. V trimming: 3 bases; J trimming: 1 base; junction bases outside the gene matches: 5.